These 25 T cell receptor beta chains were all obtained from the same sample, sequenced in a study of blood T cell repertoires in COVID-19. This table comes from immunoSEQ multiplex PCR, and its TCRdb copy is limited to in-frame clones, with some not included. The sample lists tens of thousands of clones; more than 80% were seen once. Source material: peripheral blood. These receptors all stem from a human donor in a cohort sampled during active COVID-19.

The chain recombines TRBV4-1 with TRBJ1-6; 8 bases match TRBD1. Germline CDR1 is MGHRA and CDR2 is YSYEKL. V shed 4 bases and J 7 bases; nucleotides not matched to a gene: 12. This CDR3 comprises 17 residues. This CDR3 is CASSRELQGARNSPLHF. The CDR3, as DNA: TGCGCCAGCAGCCGAGAACTCCAGGGGGCCCGGAATTCACCCCTCCACTTT.

This clone was picked up one time. J is TRBJ2-5 and V is TRBV5-1; D is unresolved. This CDR3 has 12 amino acids. Trimming stripped 0 bases from V and 5 bases from J, with 5 bases between. The germline V gene encodes CDR1 SGHRS and CDR2 YFSETQ. The CDR3 loop reads CASSLVEETQYF. In DNA form, the CDR3 reads TGCGCCAGCAGCTTGGTTGAGGAGACCCAGTACTTC. Variable domain in full (rest from reference TRBV5-1 and TRBJ2-5): KAGVTQTPRYLIKTRGQQVTLSCSPISGHRSVSWYQQTPGQGLQFLFEYFSETQRNKGNFPGRFSGRQFSNSRSEMNVSTLELGDSALYLCASSLVEETQYFGPGTRLLVL.

The chain uses TRBV11-1 and TRBJ2-7; tentative D call: TRBD1 (5 bases). The V gene lost 1 base and the J gene lost 3 bases, with 13 bases spanning the gap. From germline, CDR1 is SGHAT and CDR2 FQDESV (reference sequence). The CDR3 runs 15 residues. CDR3 DNA sequence: TGTGCCAGCAGCTTAGGGGCAGGGTTCCTCTACGAGCAGTACTTC. This encodes CASSLGAGFLYEQYF.

This clone has only one observation. The CDR3 reads CASSPHVGGAYNEQFF. The CDR3 nucleotides are TGTGCCAGCAGTCCCCACGTGGGGGGGGCCTACAATGAGCAGTTCTTC. This sequence joins TRBV6-2 or TRBV6-3 and TRBJ2-1, with 7 bases fitting TRBD2. The trim removed 5 bases at V and 2 bases at J, leaving 9 bases unmatched. This CDR3 has 16 amino acids. The V gene's germline CDR1 is MNHEY and CDR2 SVGEGT.

This clone was counted once. The chain employs TRBV11-2 and TRBJ2-1; TRBD1 is a possible D gene (7 bases). Germline lookup yields CDR1 SGHAT and CDR2 FQNNGV. This CDR3 spans 12 amino acids. The V end was cut by 3 bases, the J end by 12 bases, with 12 bases between. This CDR3 is CASSLDRRGQFF. DNA of the CDR3: TGTGCCAGCAGCTTGGACAGGAGGGGGCAGTTCTTC.

The chain combines TRBV7-2 with TRBJ2-1, with 9 nucleotides matching TRBD1. The V gene end was trimmed by 5 bases and the J gene end by 7 bases; junction bases not matched to a gene: 9. The CDR3 is 15 amino acids. The germline CDR1 and CDR2 sequences are SGHTA and FQGNSA. CDR3 DNA sequence: TGTGCCAGCAGCCAGAGCACGGGACAGGGAAATGAGCAGTTCTTC. This gives the protein CASSQSTGQGNEQFF.

The V call is TRBV7-2, the J call TRBJ1-2; TRBD1 agrees at 8 bases. Germline CDR1 reads SGHTA; CDR2 reads FQGNSA. Losses at the gene ends were 5 bases for V and 3 bases for J; bases not matched to a gene: 5. This CDR3 is 14 amino acids long. The CDR3 DNA sequence: TGTGCCAGCAGCCCAAAGACAGGGGACTATGGCTACACCTTC. Translation: CASSPKTGDYGYTF.

The chain couples TRBV13 to TRBJ2-7, with no clear D. The germline CDR1 and CDR2 sequences are PRHDT and FYEKMQ (reference sequence). The V end lost 5 bases, the J end lost 3 bases, and 14 bases lay between the germline ends. The CDR3 loop spans 14 amino acids. CDR3 in amino acids: CASSLLGRLYEQYF. The CDR3 DNA reads TGTGCCAGCAGCCTATTGGGTAGACTCTACGAGCAGTACTTC.

V and J are TRBV15 and TRBJ2-5, with 7 bases that match TRBD2. The CDR3 loop spans 15 amino acids. Germline CDR1 LNHNV, CDR2 YYDKDF (reference sequence). Trimming took 3 bases from V and 5 from J; bases not matched to a gene: 9. In nucleotides, the CDR3 is TGTGCCACCAGCAGGAGGGCGACTAGCAGCGAGACCCAGTACTTC. Translated: CATSRRATSSETQYF.

The chain carries TRBV21-1 and TRBJ2-7; the table's D call, TRBD1, has no DNA check behind it. TRBV21-1 counts as a pseudogene. The CDR3 has 16 amino acids. In DNA form, the CDR3 reads TGTGCCAGCAGCTCTAGAGTAGGCAGGGGGCAAGGCGAGCAGTACTTC. Translated: CASSSRVGRGQGEQYF.

The chain joins TRBV6-6 to TRBJ2-7; 7 bases line up with TRBD2. Germline V gives CDR1 MNHNY, CDR2 SVGAGI (reference sequence). V lost 6 bases, J lost 6 bases, and 5 bases stayed unmatched. The CDR3 consists of 12 residues. CDR3 sequence (DNA): TGTGCCAGCAGCGCCCCGGGAGGCGAGCAGTACTTC. It yields the protein CASSAPGGEQYF.

The CDR3 nucleotides read TGTGCCAGCAGCCCCCCCCAGGCCCAACCTGGGGAGCAGTACTTC. Protein: CASSPPQAQPGEQYF. The chain links TRBV9 to TRBJ2-7, with D uncertain. The CDR3 is made up of 15 amino acids. Germline V gives CDR1 SGDLS, CDR2 YYNGEE. Trimming pared 4 bases from V and 7 bases from J, leaving 21 bases between.

The sample holds a few counts of this clone. V gene TRBV28 combines with J gene TRBJ1-6; D gene unclear. The germline V gene has CDR1 MDHEN and CDR2 SYDVKM. The CDR3 runs 12 residues. V was pared by 3 bases and J by 8 bases, with 5 bases between. Here the CDR3 DNA reads TGTGCCAGCAGTTTGGCTGATTCACCCCTCCACTTT. It encodes CASSLADSPLHF.

This chain connects TRBV19 to TRBJ1-4; no definite D call. V lost 5 bases to trimming and J lost 0 bases, with 10 bases between them. This CDR3 has 15 amino acids. CDR1 is LNHDA and CDR2 is SQIVND in the germline V gene (reference sequence). This CDR3 reads CASSGTVTTNEKLFF. CDR3 DNA: TGTGCCAGTAGTGGTACAGTGACAACTAATGAAAAACTGTTTTTT.

The chain recombines TRBV19 with TRBJ2-5; 11 bases match TRBD1. Trimming cost V 8 bases and J 4 bases; bases outside gene matches: 6. The CDR3 covers 14 residues. Per the germline V gene, CDR1 is LNHDA and CDR2 is SQIVND (reference sequence). CDR3 amino acids: CASSRDRGIETQYF. The CDR3 DNA follows: TGTGCCAGTTCCCGGGACAGGGGGATAGAGACCCAGTACTTC.

The chain recombines TRBV6-5 with TRBJ1-1; D not resolved. Per the germline V gene, CDR1 is MNHEY and CDR2 is SVGAGI. Between the trimmed V and J ends, which lost 7 bases and 2 bases, there was a span of 8 bases. This CDR3 comprises 12 residues. The CDR3 reads CASNRFNTEAFF. CDR3 nucleotides: TGTGCCAGCAATCGTTTTAACACTGAAGCTTTCTTT.

The chain combines TRBV9 with TRBJ1-2; D possibly corresponds to TRBD1 (6 bases). This CDR3 is built from 14 residues. Germline V gene data show CDR1 as SGDLS and CDR2 as YYNGEE. V was trimmed by 4 bases and J by 4 bases, leaving 14 bases between them. CDR3 in DNA: TGTGCCAGCAGCCCCCAGACAGGTTTCTATGGCTACACCTTC. Translation: CASSPQTGFYGYTF.

The chain carries TRBV19 and TRBJ1-2, with D tentatively TRBD1 (6 bases). V gave up 3 bases and J gave up 5 bases, with 10 bases separating them. CDR1 and CDR2 (germline): LNHDA, SQIVND (reference sequence). CDR3 length equals 13 residues. In nucleotides, the CDR3 is TGTGCCAGTAGTATTCCAGGGGTGTATGGCTACACCTTC. This gives the protein CASSIPGVYGYTF.

Only a few counts were recorded for this clone. The chain has TRBV11-2 and TRBJ2-2, with D possibly being TRBD1 (7 bases). The germline V gene encodes CDR1 SGHAT and CDR2 FQNNGV. The ends were cut back, 7 bases at V and 0 bases at J, with 18 bases in the middle. CDR3 length equals 17 residues. The CDR3: CASNDPGGTANTGELFF. The CDR3, as DNA: TGTGCCAGCAATGACCCTGGAGGGACAGCGAACACCGGGGAGCTGTTTTTT.

The chain links TRBV7-9 to TRBJ2-1; possible D gene TRBD1, 5 bases. The germline V gene encodes CDR1 SEHNR and CDR2 FQNEAQ (reference sequence). V was clipped by 1 base and J by 6 bases, with 13 bases between them. The length of the CDR3 is 15 residues. Written as DNA, the CDR3 is TGTGCCAGCAGCTTAGTTCCCGACAGATCCAATGAGCAGTTCTTC. Translation: CASSLVPDRSNEQFF.

The rearrangement uses TRBV27 and TRBJ2-7, with 10 bases that match TRBD1. The J segment lost 1 base and the V segment lost 5 bases, leaving 5 bases of the junction unmatched. Germline assignment: CDR1 MNHEY and CDR2 SMNVEV (reference sequence). The CDR3 extends over 15 amino acids. The chain's CDR3 is CASSQPGQGSYEQYF. The CDR3 bases are TGTGCCAGCAGTCAGCCGGGACAGGGGTCCTACGAGCAGTACTTC.

The genes are TRBV21-1 and TRBJ2-5; the table's TRBD1 call for D was not verified on the DNA. TRBV21-1 represents a pseudogene. The CDR3 extends over 15 amino acids. CDR3 nucleotide sequence: TGTGCCAGCAGCAATCTCTCGGACAGGCAAGAGACCCAGTACTTC. Its protein is CASSNLSDRQETQYF.

This clone was counted a few times. The chain joins TRBV24-1 to TRBJ2-1; maybe TRBD2 (7 bases). The CDR3 is made up of 15 amino acids. Germline V gives CDR1 KGHDR, CDR2 SFDVKD. The V end was cut by 7 bases, the J end by 4 bases, with 16 bases between. This CDR3 is CATSDGGAAYNEQFF. Written as DNA, the CDR3 is TGTGCCACCAGCGATGGGGGGGCCGCATACAATGAGCAGTTCTTC.

The chain joins TRBV6-5 to TRBJ1-4; D remains ambiguous. CDR1 is MNHEY, CDR2 SVGAGI, per germline. The CDR3 covers 13 residues. The ends were cut back, 4 bases at V and 5 bases at J, with 8 bases in the middle. CDR3 DNA sequence: TGTGCCAGCAGTTTAGTTCGGAATGAAAAACTGTTTTTT. It specifies CASSLVRNEKLFF.

The genes are TRBV5-1 and TRBJ1-1; 8 nucleotides match TRBD1. CDR3 length equals 15 residues. V shed 0 bases and J 5 bases; nucleotides not matched to a gene: 6. Germline loops: CDR1 SGHRS, CDR2 YFSETQ. Here the CDR3 reads CASSLEGRGLTEAFF. The CDR3 region has the DNA TGCGCCAGCAGCTTGGAGGGCAGGGGGCTAACTGAAGCTTTCTTT.